The 10 T cell receptor beta chains in this list originate from one sample, sequenced in a study of beta chain features in type 1 diabetes. Overall study findings and caveats: Shortening of TCRB CDR3s, moderate but significant, appeared in all four CD4+ subsets of Type 1 diabetes patients.

Every isolated RNA sample was fully reverse transcribed, so sequencing captured expressed TCRB transcripts. Repertoires were generated with immunoSEQ multiplex PCR, while TCRdb's copy carries only in-frame clones and drops some. The repertoire holds about 280,000 clones, with about 15% as singletons. Their antigen targets remain unknown. Specimen: naive CD4+ T cells from blood. All receptors derive from a man aged 18 to 29 with type 1 diabetes.

Concerning this clone itself: The sample carries other DNA sequences with the same CDR3. The rearrangement joins TRBV2 to TRBJ1-5; a possible D gene is TRBD1 (6 bases). The V and J ends lost 2 bases and 4 bases respectively, with 9 bases between them. The CDR3 extends over 14 amino acids. CDR1 is SNHLY and CDR2 is FYNNEI in the germline V gene. The CDR3, as DNA: TGTGCCAGCAGTGAACAGGGGCGAAATCAGCCCCAGCATTTT. Its translation is CASSEQGRNQPQHF.

This clone turned up a few times. The chain has TRBV28 and TRBJ2-2; D might be TRBD1 (6 bases). The CDR3 runs 13 residues. Germline CDR1 and CDR2: MDHEN and SYDVKM. V lost 7 bases and J 7 bases, leaving 13 bases between the germline ends. The CDR3 nucleotides are TGTGCCAGCAAACAGGGTATCGGCGGGGAGCTGTTTTTT. Translation: CASKQGIGGELFF.

This chain joins TRBV27 and TRBJ2-3; D not resolved. The germline gives CDR1 MNHEY, CDR2 SMNVEV (reference sequence). With 5 bases removed from V and 3 bases from J, the gap between germline ends came to 15 bases. The CDR3 extends over 15 amino acids. In DNA, the CDR3 is TGTGCCAGCAGTCCACCACAGTCTCGAACAGATACGCAGTATTTT. It codes for CASSPPQSRTDTQYF.

The table lists this clone with a few counts. The rearrangement uses TRBV30 and TRBJ1-1; D uncertain. Germline V lookup: CDR1 GTSNPN, CDR2 SVGIG (reference sequence). Trimming left V 3 bases short and J 3 bases short, with 8 bases between. The CDR3 loop spans 12 amino acids. CDR3 DNA: TGTGCCTGGAGGAGGGTAGACACTGAAGCTTTCTTT. Its translation is CAWRRVDTEAFF.

The chain is built from TRBV27 and TRBJ1-4; D may be TRBD1 (5 bases). Germline assignment: CDR1 MNHEY and CDR2 SMNVEV (reference sequence). The V gene lost 4 bases and the J gene lost 7 bases, with 16 bases spanning the gap. This CDR3 is built from 15 residues. The CDR3 region has the DNA TGTGCCAGCAGTTGGTCGGACGGGGGTTCTGAAAAACTGTTTTTT. Translation gives CASSWSDGGSEKLFF. Using reference TRBV27 and TRBJ1-4 for the parts outside the CDR3, the full variable domain is EAQVTQNPRYLITVTGKKLTVTCSQNMNHEYMSWYRQDPGLGLRQIYYSMNVEVTDKGDVPEGYKVSRKEKRNFPLILESPSPNQTSLYFCASSWSDGGSEKLFFGSGTQLSVL.

The chain combines TRBV18 with TRBJ1-2; unclear D gene. The CDR3 extends over 14 amino acids. Germline-derived CDR1 and CDR2 are KGHSH and LQKENI. The ends were cut back, 5 bases at V and 0 bases at J, with 10 bases in the middle. The chain's CDR3 is CASSVGNANYGYTF. CDR3 nucleotide sequence: TGTGCCAGCTCAGTCGGGAACGCTAACTATGGCTACACCTTC. Full variable domain (missing parts from reference TRBV18 and TRBJ1-2): NAGVMQNPRHLVRRRGQEARLRCSPMKGHSHVYWYRQLPEEGLKFMVYLQKENIIDESGMPKERFSAEFPKEGPSILRIQQVVRGDSAAYFCASSVGNANYGYTFGSGTRLTVV.

The V and J genes are TRBV5-6 and TRBJ1-5; 10 nucleotides agree with TRBD1. The germline CDR1 and CDR2 sequences are SGHDT and YYEEEE. The CDR3 has 16 amino acids. V lost 1 base and J lost 3; bases outside the gene matches: 4. The CDR3, as DNA: TGTGCCAGCAGCTTGTGGACAGGGGGAGACAATCAGCCCCAGCATTTT. This translates into CASSLWTGGDNQPQHF.

Written as DNA, the CDR3 is TGTGCCAGCGGCGGGGGCACTGAAGCTTTCTTT. Amino acid sequence: CASGGGTEAFF. V usage is TRBV28 and J usage is TRBJ1-1; the D gene is possibly TRBD1 (5 bases). The CDR3 consists of 11 residues. V was pared by 8 bases and J by 4 bases, with 8 bases between. The germline gives CDR1 MDHEN, CDR2 SYDVKM.

The V gene is TRBV5-4, the J gene TRBJ2-3, with D uncertain. Looked up from germline, CDR1 is SGHNT and CDR2 is YYREEE (reference sequence). V was clipped by 4 bases and J by 3 bases, with 15 bases between them. This CDR3 is built from 15 residues. Here the CDR3 reads CASSILLQQTDTQYF. CDR3 nucleotides: TGTGCCAGCAGCATATTACTCCAACAGACAGATACGCAGTATTTT.

The chain carries TRBV7-2 and TRBJ2-7; no reliable D call. The germline CDR1 and CDR2 sequences are SGHTA and FQGNSA. The CDR3 has 16 amino acids. V was trimmed by 5 bases and J by 2 bases, leaving 19 bases between them. The CDR3 region is CASSPSSLQSTYEQYF. The CDR3 nucleotides are TGTGCCAGCAGCCCCAGCTCCTTACAGAGTACCTACGAGCAGTACTTC.